What follows describes a single T cell receptor beta chain. The sample belongs to a study of blood T cell repertoires in COVID-19. Study overall: The samples span acute and convalescent COVID-19 from the United States, Italy and Spain.

Assay: immunoSEQ multiplex PCR; the TCRdb copy retains only in-frame clones and omits some. This table holds about 78,000 clones, roughly nine tenths found once. The CDR3 consists of 18 residues. In germline, CDR1 is MRHNA, CDR2 SNTAGT. V was clipped by 6 bases and J by 6 bases; unmatched bases: 13. This rearrangement joins TRBV6-4 to TRBJ2-2; 13 nucleotides match TRBD2. Sequenced sample: peripheral blood. The TCR was taken from a woman older than 75 with active or convalescent COVID-19. The CDR3 loop is CASSPVPGLAGSAGELFF. CDR3 DNA sequence: TGTGCCAGCAGCCCAGTCCCGGGACTAGCGGGATCTGCCGGGGAGCTGTTTTTT.